The 30 T cell receptor beta chains listed next were all sequenced from one sample in a study of T cell repertoires in cytomegalovirus infection. Antigens for these TCRs are unknown. TCRdb recomputed calls from the reads with MiXCR, one row per CDR3 protein. Altogether about 570,000 distinct CDR3 sequences are present, under 45% being singletons, with the ten largest covering roughly 50%. The sample consisted of cultured PBMCs, taken from culture after CMV antigen stimulation. The receptors shown here come from a human donor in good health (CMV status not recorded). Some clones in this sample may be carry-over from other donors' samples.

The J gene is TRBJ2-1, the V gene TRBV7-6, with D possibly being TRBD2 (6 bases). CDR1 is SGHVS and CDR2 is FNYEAQ in the germline V gene. The ends were cut back, 1 base at V and 5 bases at J, with 12 bases in the middle. The CDR3 runs 15 residues. The CDR3 loop is CASSLGAGWDNEQFF. The CDR3 DNA reads as TGTGCCAGCAGCTTAGGGGCGGGATGGGACAATGAGCAGTTCTTC.

This sequence joins TRBV20-1 and TRBJ1-5, with a possible D match to TRBD1 (5 bases). The germline V gene has CDR1 DFQATT and CDR2 SNEGSKA (reference sequence). There are 14 residues in the CDR3. V dropped 3 bases and J dropped 5 bases, with 14 bases sitting between them. The CDR3 sequence is CSASRARDYQPQHF. CDR3 DNA: TGCAGTGCTAGCAGGGCCCGGGACTATCAGCCCCAGCATTTT.

There are a few counts of this clonotype. The chain's CDR3 is CSVGIPGTGELFF. The DNA of the CDR3 is TGCAGCGTCGGGATTCCAGGGACCGGGGAGCTGTTTTTT. The chain is built from TRBV29-1 and TRBJ2-2; D tentatively reads TRBD1 or TRBD2 (5 bases each). This CDR3 region has 13 residues. Germline CDR1 reads SQVTM; CDR2 reads ANQGSEA. Trimming pared 6 bases from V and 5 bases from J, leaving 13 bases between.

This clonotype was counted a few times. V is TRBV7-9 and J is TRBJ2-5, with 11 bases lining up with TRBD2. Per the germline V gene, CDR1 is SEHNR and CDR2 is FQNEAQ (reference sequence). The CDR3 is 15 residues long. With 5 bases clipped from V and 3 bases from J, the junction kept 5 bases outside the gene matches. The CDR3 DNA reads as TGTGCCAGCAGCAGGGGACTAGCGGAGGAAGAGACCCAGTACTTC. Translated: CASSRGLAEEETQYF. Full variable domain (missing parts from reference TRBV7-9 and TRBJ2-5): DTGVSQNPRHKITKRGQNVTFRCDPISEHNRLYWYRQTLGQGPEFLTYFQNEAQLEKSRLLSDRFSAERPKGSFSTLEIQRTEQGDSAMYLCASSRGLAEEETQYFGPGTRLLVL.

This clonotype has more than one count but fewer than ten. The chain couples TRBV7-8 to TRBJ1-1; tentative D call: TRBD1 (5 bases). CDR3 length: 15 residues. Per the germline V gene, CDR1 is SGHVS and CDR2 is FQNEAQ. V was cut by 4 bases and J by 1 base, with 13 bases left in between. This CDR3 reads CASSWGRLSNTEAFF. The CDR3 DNA reads as TGTGCCAGCAGCTGGGGACGGTTATCGAACACTGAAGCTTTCTTT.

J is TRBJ1-2 and V is TRBV18, with a weak D call TRBD1 (5 bases). CDR3 length: 14 residues. The V end was cut by 4 bases, the J end by 2 bases, with 11 bases between. From germline, CDR1 is KGHSH and CDR2 LQKENI. The CDR3 nucleotides read TGTGCCAGCTCACTAACGGACATGAACTATGGCTACACCTTC. It specifies CASSLTDMNYGYTF.

The CDR3 sequence is CSARLQIKETQYF. The CDR3 bases are TGCAGTGCTAGACTACAGATTAAAGAGACCCAGTACTTC. The rearrangement uses TRBV20-1 and TRBJ2-5, with no clear D. The germline CDR1 and CDR2 sequences are DFQATT and SNEGSKA (reference sequence). CDR3 length equals 13 residues. Trimming took off 2 bases at V and 3 bases at J, with 10 bases between the two ends.

This clonotype was seen only once. This chain connects TRBV20-1 to TRBJ2-2; 9 bases map to TRBD1. V was clipped by 4 bases and J by 8 bases; unmatched bases: 11. The germline V gene has CDR1 DFQATT and CDR2 SNEGSKA (reference sequence). CDR3 length equals 15 residues. In DNA form, the CDR3 reads TGCAGTGCTACCAAAGGGACAGGGTCATATGGGGAGCTGTTTTTT. It is translated as CSATKGTGSYGELFF.

The rearrangement links TRBV12-3 or TRBV12-4 to TRBJ1-1; 8 bases align to TRBD1. Trimming at V came to 6 bases and at J to 1 base, leaving 13 bases not matched to a gene. The CDR3 consists of 17 residues. The CDR3 here is CASSDNVRGRGNTEAFF. The CDR3, as DNA: TGTGCCAGCAGCGACAACGTCAGGGGGCGCGGGAACACTGAAGCTTTCTTT.

This chain joins TRBV7-8 and TRBJ2-1; D perhaps matches TRBD2 (7 bases). Trimming cost V 5 bases and J 5 bases, with 40 bases left between them. This CDR3 comprises 23 residues. Germline loops: CDR1 SGHVS, CDR2 FQNEAQ. The CDR3 DNA is TGTGCCAGCAGCACCCCCTCGGCTGGGAGGGGGGGCCCAAATATTCGCCGCAACAATGAGCAGTTCTTC. This encodes CASSTPSAGRGGPNIRRNNEQFF.

This chain uses TRBV12-3 or TRBV12-4 with TRBJ2-1; 10 nucleotides align to TRBD2. CDR3 size: 16 residues. V trimming: 7 bases; J trimming: 4 bases; junction bases outside the gene matches: 10. This chain's CDR3 is CASTPPTSGQYNEQFF. The CDR3 coding sequence is TGTGCCAGCACCCCCCCGACTAGCGGGCAGTACAATGAGCAGTTCTTC.

The J gene is TRBJ1-1, the V gene TRBV29-1; weak D call: TRBD1 (5 bases). Germline V lookup: CDR1 SQVTM, CDR2 ANQGSEA. V was pared by 5 bases and J by 6 bases, with 19 bases between. This CDR3 contains 14 residues. CDR3: CSVNPQRMGAEAFF. The CDR3, as DNA: TGCAGCGTTAACCCACAGCGGATGGGGGCTGAAGCTTTCTTT.

In this sample, this clonotype turned up once. The chain is built from TRBV12-5 and TRBJ1-2; 9 nucleotides match TRBD1. CDR3 length: 16 residues. V was pared by 4 bases and J by 7 bases, with 13 bases of the junction left unmatched. Per germline, CDR1 LGHNT and CDR2 FRNRAP. CDR3 in DNA: TGTGCTAGTGGTTCGGCCACAGGGGGCCCCCTTCGTGGCTACACCTTC. Residues: CASGSATGGPLRGYTF.

This clonotype was detected once. Written as DNA, the CDR3 is TGTGCCAGCAAGTCGGGAAATGAAGAGACCCAGTACTTC. Protein sequence: CASKSGNEETQYF. The chain is built from TRBV6-5 and TRBJ2-5, with D maybe TRBD2 (5 bases). Germline CDR1 MNHEY, CDR2 SVGAGI. With 7 bases removed from V and 3 bases from J, the gap between germline ends came to 12 bases. The CDR3 consists of 13 residues.

This rearrangement joins TRBV2 to TRBJ2-7; D may correspond to TRBD1 or TRBD2 (7 bases each). The CDR3 extends over 12 amino acids. The germline V gene encodes CDR1 SNHLY and CDR2 FYNNEI. Trimming stripped 3 bases from V and 7 bases from J, with 10 bases between. CDR3 amino acids: CASSDRGGEQYF. CDR3 in DNA: TGTGCCAGCAGTGACAGGGGGGGGGAGCAGTACTTC.

The V and J genes are TRBV5-1 and TRBJ2-5; D might be TRBD2 (7 bases). Germline CDR1 reads SGHRS; CDR2 reads YFSETQ. This CDR3 is 15 amino acids long. The germline V and J ends were trimmed by 3 bases and 3 bases, with 15 bases remaining between them. The CDR3 region has the DNA TGCGCCAGCAGCTCCCCGGGGGGCGAAGAAGAGACCCAGTACTTC. Protein sequence: CASSSPGGEEETQYF.

This clonotype was observed a few times. The chain joins TRBV25-1 to TRBJ1-5; 8 bases are shared with TRBD1. The CDR3 has 14 amino acids. From germline, CDR1 is MGHDK and CDR2 SYGVNS. The ends lost 3 bases at V and 5 bases at J; junction bases unmatched: 3. CDR3 region: CASSDDRGYQPQHF. The CDR3 DNA reads as TGTGCCAGCAGTGATGACAGGGGTTATCAGCCCCAGCATTTT.

The chain recombines TRBV28 with TRBJ1-1, with no clear D. The V end was cut by 3 bases, the J end by 5 bases, with 13 bases between. Germline CDR1 MDHEN, CDR2 SYDVKM. CDR3 length: 14 amino acids. The CDR3 coding sequence is TGTGCCAGCAGTTTCGAGGCCCTGAGAACTGAAGCTTTCTTT. This gives the protein CASSFEALRTEAFF.

V usage is TRBV25-1 and J usage is TRBJ2-5; 8 positions agree with TRBD2. Unmatched junction bases numbered 19, after V lost 7 bases and J lost 3 bases. CDR1 and CDR2 (germline): MGHDK, SYGVNS. The CDR3 is 18 residues long. CDR3 sequence (DNA): TGTGCCAGCACCTTAGAGCTAAAGAGCCAGCGGGGGAAAGAGACCCAGTACTTC. It translates to CASTLELKSQRGKETQYF.

This clonotype was observed once. The gene calls are TRBV20-1 and TRBJ1-6, with D unclear. V dropped 1 base and J dropped 8 bases, with 9 bases sitting between them. This CDR3 region has 13 residues. The germline V gene encodes CDR1 DFQATT and CDR2 SNEGSKA (reference sequence). CDR3 residues: CSARGTGDSPLHF. Written as DNA, the CDR3 is TGCAGTGCTAGAGGTACTGGTGATTCACCCCTCCACTTT.

This rearrangement joins TRBV2 to TRBJ2-4, with D possibly being TRBD1 or TRBD2 (6 bases each). The CDR3 consists of 16 residues. Trimming left V 6 bases short and J 0 bases short, with 15 bases between. Germline V gene lookup returns CDR1 SNHLY and CDR2 FYNNEI. CDR3 DNA sequence: TGTGCCAGCAGCTGGGGGCAGGGACTAGCCAAAAACATTCAGTACTTC. It codes for CASSWGQGLAKNIQYF.

This clonotype was observed a few times. This chain joins TRBV6-6 and TRBJ2-4; perhaps TRBD2 as D (6 bases). The germline V and J ends were trimmed by 3 bases and 2 bases, with 17 bases remaining between them. The CDR3 has 17 residues. Per germline, CDR1 MNHNY and CDR2 SVGAGI (reference sequence). In nucleotides, the CDR3 is TGTGCCAGCAGTTATGGCCTAAGGAGGGCCTCCAAAAACATTCAGTACTTC. This encodes CASSYGLRRASKNIQYF.

The chain uses TRBV12-3 or TRBV12-4 and TRBJ2-3, with D tentatively TRBD1 or TRBD2 (5 bases each). Trimming took 3 bases from V and 6 from J, leaving 16 bases between them. There are 15 residues in the CDR3. CDR3 DNA: TGTGCCAGCAGTTTCCTCGGGACCGCCCCCGATACGCAGTATTTT. Translating it yields CASSFLGTAPDTQYF.

Only a few counts were recorded for this clonotype. The chain carries TRBV11-2 and TRBJ2-1; TRBD2 agrees at 13 bases. Germline V gene sequence: CDR1 SGHAT, CDR2 FQNNGV. The CDR3 covers 19 residues. J was trimmed by 6 bases and V by 1 base; bases with no gene match: 12. This chain's CDR3 is CASSLAFGTSGKFFNEQFF. CDR3 coding DNA: TGTGCCAGCAGCTTAGCTTTCGGGACTAGCGGGAAATTTTTCAATGAGCAGTTCTTC.

The chain links TRBV11-2 to TRBJ2-1, with D perhaps TRBD2 (6 bases). Germline-derived CDR1 and CDR2 are SGHAT and FQNNGV. The CDR3 length is 15 residues. Trimming pared 4 bases from V and 5 bases from J, leaving 15 bases between. The CDR3 DNA sequence: TGTGCCAGCAGCTCGCGGGATCCCAAAAACAATGAGCAGTTCTTC. It translates to CASSSRDPKNNEQFF.

J is TRBJ1-2 and V is TRBV6-5, with 7 bases matching TRBD1. From germline, CDR1 is MNHEY and CDR2 SVGAGI. V lost 5 bases, J lost 6 bases, and 9 bases stayed unmatched. The CDR3 runs 14 residues. CDR3 DNA sequence: TGTGCCAGCAGTACCGGACAGGCTCTTGATGGCTACACCTTC. Its translation: CASSTGQALDGYTF.

This chain uses TRBV11-2 with TRBJ2-1; 7 positions agree with TRBD2. The CDR3 contains 15 residues. V was clipped by 5 bases and J by 7 bases; unmatched bases: 11. The germline V gene encodes CDR1 SGHAT and CDR2 FQNNGV. The CDR3 DNA is TGTGCCAGCAGCATAGGGGCGGGAGTCGCGAATGAGCAGTTCTTC. Translated: CASSIGAGVANEQFF.

This clonotype came up once. The chain combines TRBV10-1 with TRBJ2-7; D gene unclear. Germline lookup yields CDR1 WNHNN and CDR2 SYGVQD (reference sequence). The CDR3 spans 14 residues. V shed 1 base and J shed 7 bases, with 14 bases lying between them. The CDR3 DNA is TGCGCCAGCAGTGAGTTGCGGCCTCTTTGGGAGCAGTACTTC. This sequence encodes CASSELRPLWEQYF.

This clonotype was detected ten times or more. V gene TRBV7-2 combines with J gene TRBJ1-2; D is unresolved. From germline, CDR1 is SGHTA and CDR2 FQGNSA. This CDR3 is built from 15 residues. V lost 0 bases and J lost 0, with 8 bases in between. The CDR3 loop is CASSLAHLANYGYTF. CDR3 coding DNA: TGTGCCAGCAGCTTAGCCCATCTCGCTAACTATGGCTACACCTTC.

J is TRBJ1-3 and V is TRBV6-5; D is uncertain. CDR1 and CDR2 from the germline V gene are MNHEY and SVGAGI. This CDR3 contains 13 residues. V shed 5 bases and J shed 2 bases, with 7 bases lying between them. The CDR3 nucleotides are TGTGCCAGCAGTGAAACCCCTGGAAACACCATATATTTT. Its protein is CASSETPGNTIYF.